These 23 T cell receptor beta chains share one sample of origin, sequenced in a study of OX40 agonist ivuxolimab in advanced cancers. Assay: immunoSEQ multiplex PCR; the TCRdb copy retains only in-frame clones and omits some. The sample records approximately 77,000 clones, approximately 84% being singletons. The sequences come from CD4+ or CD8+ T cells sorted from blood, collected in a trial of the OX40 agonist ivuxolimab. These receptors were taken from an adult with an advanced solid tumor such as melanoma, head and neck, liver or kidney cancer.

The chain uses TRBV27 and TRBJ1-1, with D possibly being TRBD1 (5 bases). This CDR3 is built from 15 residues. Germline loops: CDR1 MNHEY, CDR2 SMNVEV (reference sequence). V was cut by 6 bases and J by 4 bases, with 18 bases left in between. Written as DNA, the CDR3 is TGTGCCAGCAGGTACGGGGGAGGGTCGTTCACTGAAGCTTTCTTT. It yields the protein CASRYGGGSFTEAFF.

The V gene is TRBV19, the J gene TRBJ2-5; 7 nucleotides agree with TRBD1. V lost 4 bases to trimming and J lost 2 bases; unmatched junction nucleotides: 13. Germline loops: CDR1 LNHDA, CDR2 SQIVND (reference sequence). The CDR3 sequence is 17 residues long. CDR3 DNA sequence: TGTGCCAGTAGTAAACATGGCGGGCAGGGGGTTCAAGAGACCCAGTACTTC. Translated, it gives CASSKHGGQGVQETQYF.

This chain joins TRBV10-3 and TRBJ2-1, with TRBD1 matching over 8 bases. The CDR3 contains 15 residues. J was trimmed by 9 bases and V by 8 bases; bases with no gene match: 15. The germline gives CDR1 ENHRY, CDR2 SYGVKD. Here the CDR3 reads CAIRPGTGGFGEQFF. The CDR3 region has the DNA TGTGCCATCCGCCCCGGGACAGGTGGCTTCGGTGAGCAGTTCTTC.

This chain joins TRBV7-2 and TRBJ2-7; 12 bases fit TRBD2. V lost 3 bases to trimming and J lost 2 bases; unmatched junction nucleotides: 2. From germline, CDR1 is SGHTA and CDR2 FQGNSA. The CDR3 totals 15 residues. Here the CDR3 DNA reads TGTGCCAGCAGCTTCCTAGCGGGAGGGCCCTACGAGCAGTACTTC. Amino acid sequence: CASSFLAGGPYEQYF.

Written as DNA, the CDR3 is TGTGCCAGCAGCCCGAGGACAGTAAACTATGGCTACACCTTC. Its translation: CASSPRTVNYGYTF. The chain employs TRBV5-4 and TRBJ1-2; maybe TRBD1 (6 bases). CDR3 length: 14 amino acids. Germline V gene sequence: CDR1 SGHNT, CDR2 YYREEE (reference sequence). Trimming pared 4 bases from V and 2 bases from J, leaving 12 bases between.

This chain's CDR3 is CASSRDGGQYF. The CDR3 bases are TGTGCCAGCAGCCGAGACGGAGGGCAGTACTTC. The rearrangement uses TRBV6-6 and TRBJ2-7; D perhaps matches TRBD2 (5 bases). CDR1 and CDR2 from the germline V gene are MNHNY and SVGAGI (reference sequence). The ends were cut back, 6 bases at V and 9 bases at J, with 12 bases in the middle. The CDR3 totals 11 residues.

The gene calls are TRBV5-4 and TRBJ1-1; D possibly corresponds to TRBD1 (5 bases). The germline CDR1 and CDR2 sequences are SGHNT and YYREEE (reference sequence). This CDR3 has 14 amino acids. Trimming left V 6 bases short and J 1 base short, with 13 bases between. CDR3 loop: CASNPGTANTEAFF. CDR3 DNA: TGTGCCAGCAACCCGGGGACGGCGAACACTGAAGCTTTCTTT.

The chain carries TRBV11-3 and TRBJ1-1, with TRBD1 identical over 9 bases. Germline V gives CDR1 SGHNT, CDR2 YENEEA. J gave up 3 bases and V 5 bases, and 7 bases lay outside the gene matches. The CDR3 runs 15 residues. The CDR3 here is CASSRRTGADTEAFF. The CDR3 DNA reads TGTGCCAGCAGCCGAAGGACAGGGGCAGACACTGAAGCTTTCTTT.

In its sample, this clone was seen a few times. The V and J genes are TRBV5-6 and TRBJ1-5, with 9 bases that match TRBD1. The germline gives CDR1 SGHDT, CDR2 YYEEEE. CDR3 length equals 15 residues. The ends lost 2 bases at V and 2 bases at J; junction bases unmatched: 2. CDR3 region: CASSFWDRGNQPQHF. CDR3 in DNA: TGTGCCAGCAGCTTCTGGGACAGGGGCAATCAGCCCCAGCATTTT.

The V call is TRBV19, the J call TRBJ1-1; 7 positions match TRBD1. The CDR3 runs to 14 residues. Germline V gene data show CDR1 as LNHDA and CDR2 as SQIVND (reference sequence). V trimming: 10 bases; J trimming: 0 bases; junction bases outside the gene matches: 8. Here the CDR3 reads CATQDRTLNTEAFF. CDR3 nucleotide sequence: TGTGCCACCCAGGACAGGACCTTGAACACTGAAGCTTTCTTT.

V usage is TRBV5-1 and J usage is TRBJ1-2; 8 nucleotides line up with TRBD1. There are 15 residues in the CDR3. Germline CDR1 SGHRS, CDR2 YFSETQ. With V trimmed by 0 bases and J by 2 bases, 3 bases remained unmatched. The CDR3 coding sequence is TGCGCCAGCAGCTTGGGGACAGGGCTCAACTATGGCTACACCTTC. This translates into CASSLGTGLNYGYTF.

CDR3: CASSLQSATEAFF. CDR3 nucleotides: TGTGCCAGCAGCTTACAAAGTGCAACTGAAGCTTTCTTT. The chain recombines TRBV11-3 with TRBJ1-1, with D unclear. Trimming stripped 2 bases from V and 5 bases from J, with 9 bases between. This CDR3 has 13 amino acids. The germline CDR1 and CDR2 sequences are SGHNT and YENEEA.

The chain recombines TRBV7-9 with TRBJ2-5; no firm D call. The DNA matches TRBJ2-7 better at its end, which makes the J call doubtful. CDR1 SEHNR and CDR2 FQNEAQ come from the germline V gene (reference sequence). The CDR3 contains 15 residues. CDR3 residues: CASSPPSPGSYEQYF. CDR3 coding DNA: TGTGCCAGCAGCCCCCCTTCCCCCGGCTCCTACGAGCAGTACTTC.

In DNA, the CDR3 is TGTGCCAGCAGCAAAAAAGCCAGGGGACCAACTAATGAAAAACTGTTTTTT. It yields the protein CASSKKARGPTNEKLFF. The J gene is TRBJ1-4, the V gene TRBV21-1; TRBD1 is taken as the D call from the table, unchecked against the DNA. TRBV21-1 is given as a pseudogene. The CDR3 runs to 17 residues.

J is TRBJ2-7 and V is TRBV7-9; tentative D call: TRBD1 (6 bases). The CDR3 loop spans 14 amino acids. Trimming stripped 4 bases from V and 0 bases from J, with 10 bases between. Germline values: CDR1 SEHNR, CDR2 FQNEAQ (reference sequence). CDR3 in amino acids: CASSSQGSSYEQYF. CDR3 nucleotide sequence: TGTGCCAGCAGCTCACAGGGAAGCTCCTACGAGCAGTACTTC.

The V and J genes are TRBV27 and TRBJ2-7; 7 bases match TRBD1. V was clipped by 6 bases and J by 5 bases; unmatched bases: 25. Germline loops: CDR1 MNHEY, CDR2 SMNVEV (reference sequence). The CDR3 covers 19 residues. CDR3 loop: CASRRQGVKDFWLGHEQYF. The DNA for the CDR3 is TGTGCCAGCAGAAGACAGGGTGTTAAAGATTTTTGGTTGGGCCACGAGCAGTACTTC.

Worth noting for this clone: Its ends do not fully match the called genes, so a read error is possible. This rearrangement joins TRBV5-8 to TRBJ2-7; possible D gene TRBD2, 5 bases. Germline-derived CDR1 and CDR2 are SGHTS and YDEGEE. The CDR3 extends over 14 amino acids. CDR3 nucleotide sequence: TGTGCCAGCAACTTGGGAGTCGGCTCCTACGAGCAGTACTTC. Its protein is CASNLGVGSYEQYF.

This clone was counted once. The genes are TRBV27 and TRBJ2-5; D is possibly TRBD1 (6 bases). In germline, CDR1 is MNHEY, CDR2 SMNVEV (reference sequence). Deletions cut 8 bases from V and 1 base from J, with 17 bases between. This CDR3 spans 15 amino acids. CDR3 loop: CASGQGLGPQETQYF. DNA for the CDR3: TGTGCCAGCGGCCAGGGGCTCGGACCCCAAGAGACCCAGTACTTC.

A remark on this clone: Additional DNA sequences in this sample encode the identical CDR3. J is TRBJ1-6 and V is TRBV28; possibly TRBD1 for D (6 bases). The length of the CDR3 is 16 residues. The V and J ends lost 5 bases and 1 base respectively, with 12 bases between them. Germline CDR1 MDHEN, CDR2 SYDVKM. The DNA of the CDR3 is TGTGCCAGCAGTGGGGGCCCTAAATCCTATAATTCACCCCTCCACTTT. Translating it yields CASSGGPKSYNSPLHF.

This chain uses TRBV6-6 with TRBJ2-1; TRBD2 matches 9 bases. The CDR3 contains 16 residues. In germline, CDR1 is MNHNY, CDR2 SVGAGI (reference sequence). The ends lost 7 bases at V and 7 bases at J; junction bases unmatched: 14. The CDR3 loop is CASIFDSGSVGNEQFF. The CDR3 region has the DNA TGTGCCAGCATTTTCGATAGCGGGAGCGTGGGGAATGAGCAGTTCTTC.

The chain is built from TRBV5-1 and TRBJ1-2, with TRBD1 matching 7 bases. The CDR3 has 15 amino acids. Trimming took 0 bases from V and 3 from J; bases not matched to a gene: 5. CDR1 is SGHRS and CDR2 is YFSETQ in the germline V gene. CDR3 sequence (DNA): TGCGCCAGCAGCTTGGTAACAGGGGCCGACTATGGCTACACCTTC. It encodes CASSLVTGADYGYTF.

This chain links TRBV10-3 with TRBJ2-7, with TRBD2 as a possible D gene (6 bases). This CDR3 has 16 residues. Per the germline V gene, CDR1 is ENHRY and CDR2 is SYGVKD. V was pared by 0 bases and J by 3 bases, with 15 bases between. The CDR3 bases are TGTGCCATCAGTGAGTCGGGACTCCTAAAGGGCTACGAGCAGTACTTC. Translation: CAISESGLLKGYEQYF.

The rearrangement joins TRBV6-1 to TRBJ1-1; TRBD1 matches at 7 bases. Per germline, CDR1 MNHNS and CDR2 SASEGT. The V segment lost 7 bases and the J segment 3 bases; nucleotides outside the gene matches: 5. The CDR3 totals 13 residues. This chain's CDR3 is CASNEGAYTEAFF. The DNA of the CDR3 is TGTGCCAGCAACGAGGGGGCATACACTGAAGCTTTCTTT.